A single sample is the source of the 30 T cell receptor beta chains below, sequenced in a study of radiotherapy plus CTLA-4 blockade in lung cancer. TCRdb keeps only in-frame clones here, not all; method: immunoSEQ multiplex PCR. The table shows about 88,000 clones, with around 72% occurring only once. Sequenced material: peripheral blood, taken from a patient treated with radiotherapy plus ipilimumab. These receptor sequences come from a human donor with non-small cell lung cancer that progressed on radiotherapy plus ipilimumab.

V and J are TRBV9 and TRBJ2-7; D uncertain. CDR1 and CDR2 (germline): SGDLS, YYNGEE. The CDR3 runs 13 residues. V shed 2 bases and J shed 1 base, with 7 bases lying between them. CDR3 loop: CASSVVPSYEQYF. DNA for the CDR3: TGTGCCAGCAGCGTGGTGCCTTCCTACGAGCAGTACTTC.

Only a few counts were recorded for this clone. This chain links TRBV28 with TRBJ2-7; the D is unclear. V was cut by 3 bases and J by 2 bases, with 5 bases left in between. The CDR3 extends over 12 amino acids. Germline V CDR1 and CDR2: MDHEN, SYDVKM. CDR3 protein: CASSFGPYEQYF. The CDR3 DNA follows: TGTGCCAGCAGTTTCGGCCCCTACGAGCAGTACTTC.

This clone was detected only once. This chain links TRBV28 with TRBJ2-5; D possibly corresponds to TRBD1 (5 bases). The J call is doubtful: the DNA matches TRBJ2-7 better. Germline CDR1 is MDHEN and CDR2 is SYDVKM. The CDR3 spans 14 residues. The CDR3 DNA reads as TGTGCCAGCAGTTTCCAACAGGTCCCCTACGAGCAGTACTTC. Its translation: CASSFQQVPYEQYF.

J is TRBJ1-2 and V is TRBV5-1, with 7 bases lining up with TRBD1. This CDR3 is 15 amino acids long. Germline trimming cut 0 bases from V and 7 bases from J; bases unmatched to any gene: 9. The germline CDR1 and CDR2 sequences are SGHRS and YFSETQ. Here the CDR3 reads CASSLDVQGVGGYTF. The CDR3 DNA sequence: TGCGCCAGCAGCTTGGATGTCCAGGGGGTCGGTGGCTACACCTTC. The full variable domain, with the rest looked up from reference TRBV5-1 and TRBJ1-2, is KAGVTQTPRYLIKTRGQQVTLSCSPISGHRSVSWYQQTPGQGLQFLFEYFSETQRNKGNFPGRFSGRQFSNSRSEMNVSTLELGDSALYLCASSLDVQGVGGYTFGSGTRLTVV.

The J gene is TRBJ1-5, the V gene TRBV28, with 9 bases identical to TRBD1. The CDR3 has 20 amino acids. V dropped 2 bases and J dropped 0; count of bases not matched to a gene: 14. Germline V gene data show CDR1 as MDHEN and CDR2 as SYDVKM. The CDR3 coding sequence is TGTGCCAGCAGTTTACCTCCCTGGACAGGGGCGAGCTATAGCAATCAGCCCCAGCATTTT. Protein sequence: CASSLPPWTGASYSNQPQHF.

The chain links TRBV12-5 to TRBJ2-1, with TRBD2 identical over 8 bases. Germline CDR1 reads LGHNT; CDR2 reads FRNRAP. The CDR3 is 14 residues long. With V trimmed by 6 bases and J by 8 bases, 9 bases remained unmatched. DNA for the CDR3: TGTGCTAGTGGCCGGGGGGGAGGCAGGGATGAGCAGTTCTTC. The encoded protein is CASGRGGGRDEQFF.

There are many counts of this clone. V usage is TRBV5-4 and J usage is TRBJ2-3; no clear D gene. CDR3 length equals 13 residues. V lost 6 bases and J 5 bases, leaving 13 bases between the germline ends. CDR1 and CDR2 from the germline V gene are SGHNT and YYREEE (reference sequence). The CDR3 DNA reads as TGTGCCAGCACCTACCTAAAGGGAGATACGCAGTATTTT. Translated: CASTYLKGDTQYF.

The gene calls are TRBV15 and TRBJ2-7, with TRBD1 matching 7 bases. The trim removed 8 bases at V and 3 bases at J, leaving 7 bases unmatched. Germline CDR1 and CDR2: LNHNV and YYDKDF (reference sequence). This CDR3 is 13 amino acids long. The CDR3 sequence is CATLDREVYEQYF. The CDR3 bases are TGTGCCACCCTCGACAGGGAAGTCTACGAGCAGTACTTC.

This sequence joins TRBV9 and TRBJ1-3; D is undetermined. V lost 4 bases, J lost 2 bases, and 10 bases lay in between. The CDR3 is 14 amino acids. From germline, CDR1 is SGDLS and CDR2 YYNGEE. CDR3 DNA: TGTGCCAGCAGCCCCGAGCCCACTGGAAACACCATATATTTT. It specifies CASSPEPTGNTIYF.

The V and J genes are TRBV7-6 and TRBJ1-4; perhaps TRBD1 as D (5 bases). Trimming shortened V by 8 bases and J by 4 bases, and 14 bases separated the two germline ends. The CDR3 is 14 amino acids. Germline values: CDR1 SGHVS, CDR2 FNYEAQ. The CDR3 is CASALGTFNEKLFF. DNA of the CDR3: TGTGCCAGCGCCCTGGGGACCTTTAATGAAAAACTGTTTTTT.

This clone turned up a few times. CDR3 DNA sequence: TGTGCCAGCTCACCTTCGGACAGCAACACCATATATTTT. The encoded protein is CASSPSDSNTIYF. The rearrangement links TRBV18 to TRBJ1-3; the D gene is possibly TRBD1 (6 bases). CDR3 size: 13 residues. Germline V gene sequence: CDR1 KGHSH, CDR2 LQKENI. V lost 3 bases, J lost 7 bases, and 10 bases lay in between.

DNA of the CDR3: TGCAGCGTTGAAGAGGGCAGGGGTAGAGCCGGGGAGCTGTTTTTT. Translation: CSVEEGRGRAGELFF. The V call is TRBV29-1, the J call TRBJ2-2; the D gene is possibly TRBD1 (6 bases). Germline V lookup: CDR1 SQVTM, CDR2 ANQGSEA. This CDR3 has 15 residues. The ends were cut back, 0 bases at V and 6 bases at J, with 14 bases in the middle.

This chain connects TRBV5-1 to TRBJ1-4; D uncertain. CDR3 length: 15 amino acids. V gave up 3 bases and J gave up 3 bases, with 12 bases separating them. The V gene's germline CDR1 is SGHRS and CDR2 YFSETQ. CDR3 region: CASSSTLSANEKLFF. The CDR3 region has the DNA TGCGCCAGCAGCTCCACCCTATCGGCTAATGAAAAACTGTTTTTT.

Here the CDR3 reads CASSPRPRAATNEKLFF. CDR3 DNA sequence: TGTGCCAGCTCACCAAGGCCTCGGGCTGCAACTAATGAAAAACTGTTTTTT. The chain carries TRBV18 and TRBJ1-4, with D unclear. This CDR3 is built from 17 residues. Trimming removed 2 bases from V and 0 bases from J, with 13 bases in between. The germline V gene has CDR1 KGHSH and CDR2 LQKENI. Based on the CDR3 plus reference TRBV18 and TRBJ1-4, the full variable domain is NAGVMQNPRHLVRRRGQEARLRCSPMKGHSHVYWYRQLPEEGLKFMVYLQKENIIDESGMPKERFSAEFPKEGPSILRIQQVVRGDSAAYFCASSPRPRAATNEKLFFGSGTQLSVL.

This chain links TRBV7-3 with TRBJ2-2; weak D call: TRBD2 (5 bases). V was clipped by 7 bases and J by 3 bases, with 12 bases between them. Germline lookup yields CDR1 SGHTA and CDR2 FQGTGA. This CDR3 contains 14 residues. DNA for the CDR3: TGTGCCAGCAATCCCGGGAAGGACACCGGGGAGCTGTTTTTT. This gives the protein CASNPGKDTGELFF. The whole variable domain, remainder taken from reference TRBV7-3 and TRBJ2-2, is GAGVSQTPSNKVTEKGKYVELRCDPISGHTALYWYRQSLGQGPEFLIYFQGTGAADDSGLPNDRFFAVRPEGSVSTLKIQRTERGDSAVYLCASNPGKDTGELFFGEGSRLTVL.

V is TRBV2 and J is TRBJ2-6, with 8 nucleotides matching TRBD1. J gave up 1 base and V 6 bases, and 11 bases lay outside the gene matches. The CDR3 sequence is 18 residues long. The germline CDR1 and CDR2 sequences are SNHLY and FYNNEI. The CDR3 protein is CASSSTGGEGSGANVLTF. The CDR3 DNA follows: TGTGCCAGCAGCTCTACAGGGGGAGAAGGGTCTGGGGCCAACGTCCTGACTTTC.

The chain couples TRBV29-1 to TRBJ2-7, with D possibly called TRBD1 or TRBD2 (6 bases each). This CDR3 has 14 amino acids. Deletions cut 3 bases from V and 1 base from J, with 13 bases between. Germline loops: CDR1 SQVTM, CDR2 ANQGSEA. CDR3 coding DNA: TGCAGCGTTGAGATACGGGGGCTATCCTACGAGCAGTACTTC. Amino acid sequence: CSVEIRGLSYEQYF.

The rearrangement links TRBV7-9 to TRBJ2-7; possible D gene TRBD1, 5 bases. Trimming removed 5 bases at V and 0 bases at J, with 11 bases between. The CDR3 extends over 14 amino acids. Germline CDR1 and CDR2: SEHNR and FQNEAQ (reference sequence). The CDR3: CASSTQESSYEQYF. The CDR3 bases are TGTGCCAGCAGCACACAGGAGAGCTCCTACGAGCAGTACTTC. Complete variable domain (other parts from reference TRBV7-9 and TRBJ2-7): DTGVSQNPRHKITKRGQNVTFRCDPISEHNRLYWYRQTLGQGPEFLTYFQNEAQLEKSRLLSDRFSAERPKGSFSTLEIQRTEQGDSAMYLCASSTQESSYEQYFGPGTRLTVT.

This clone was seen a single time. This sequence joins TRBV2 and TRBJ1-6, with no clear D. With 4 bases removed from V and 6 bases from J, the gap between germline ends came to 10 bases. The CDR3 extends over 14 amino acids. The germline V gene has CDR1 SNHLY and CDR2 FYNNEI. The CDR3 here is CASSVERVNSPLHF. CDR3 in DNA: TGTGCCAGCAGTGTGGAGCGGGTTAATTCACCCCTCCACTTT.

V usage is TRBV5-4 and J usage is TRBJ1-1, with a weak D call TRBD1 (6 bases). With 4 bases removed from V and 5 bases from J, the gap between germline ends came to 12 bases. The CDR3 is made up of 13 amino acids. CDR1 and CDR2 from the germline V gene are SGHNT and YYREEE (reference sequence). The CDR3 sequence is CASSGNRDTEAFF. The CDR3 bases are TGTGCCAGCAGCGGGAACAGGGATACTGAAGCTTTCTTT.

This clone was observed many times. The rearrangement links TRBV10-3 to TRBJ2-3, with 8 bases matching TRBD1. The CDR3 has 15 amino acids. The V gene end was trimmed by 6 bases and the J gene end by 2 bases; junction bases not matched to a gene: 7. CDR1 and CDR2 (germline): ENHRY, SYGVKD. CDR3 sequence (DNA): TGTGCCATCAGCCCGGGACAGGAGGACACAGATACGCAGTATTTT. It translates to CAISPGQEDTDTQYF.

Worth noting for this clone: A much larger clone differs by one base, so this may be a read error. J is TRBJ1-1 and V is TRBV4-2; 7 bases are a match to TRBD1. CDR3 length equals 15 residues. CDR1 and CDR2 from the germline V gene are LGHNA and YNFKEQ. J lost 2 bases, V lost 3 bases, and 6 bases had no gene match. The CDR3 DNA reads TGTGCCAGCAGCCACACGCCAGGGGGTAACACTGAAGCTTTCTTT. Protein sequence: CASSHTPGGNTEAFF.

V is TRBV10-3 and J is TRBJ1-6, with D tentatively TRBD1 (6 bases). Germline assignment: CDR1 ENHRY and CDR2 SYGVKD. The CDR3 has 12 residues. Deletions cut 8 bases from V and 14 bases from J, with 16 bases between. The CDR3 here is CAIGTSTGALHF. The CDR3 DNA follows: TGTGCCATCGGGACATCAACGGGGGCCCTCCACTTT.

This clone was observed a handful of times. The CDR3 is CASSLVQDEDGYTF. The CDR3 DNA follows: TGTGCCAGCAGCTTGGTTCAGGATGAAGATGGCTACACCTTC. The rearrangement uses TRBV5-4 and TRBJ1-2; D is uncertain. The CDR3 contains 14 residues. V was pared by 0 bases and J by 6 bases, with 12 bases between. Germline V gene lookup returns CDR1 SGHNT and CDR2 YYREEE (reference sequence).

This chain joins TRBV9 and TRBJ2-5; a possible D gene is TRBD2 (5 bases). The CDR3 is 15 residues long. Germline V gives CDR1 SGDLS, CDR2 YYNGEE. Trimming took 0 bases from V and 3 from J, leaving 12 bases between them. The CDR3 DNA reads as TGTGCCAGCAGCGTAGCTGGATCGGGGAAAGAGACCCAGTACTTC. It is translated as CASSVAGSGKETQYF.

This clone occurred a few times. The chain combines TRBV7-9 with TRBJ2-7, with D hard to call. Deletions cut 1 base from V and 0 bases from J, with 13 bases between. Germline loops: CDR1 SEHNR, CDR2 FQNEAQ (reference sequence). The CDR3 loop spans 16 amino acids. The CDR3 is CASSLGVGLTSYEQYF. Here the CDR3 DNA reads TGTGCCAGCAGCTTAGGAGTTGGGTTGACCTCCTACGAGCAGTACTTC. The full variable domain, completed using reference TRBV7-9 and TRBJ2-7, is DTGVSQNPRHKITKRGQNVTFRCDPISEHNRLYWYRQTLGQGPEFLTYFQNEAQLEKSRLLSDRFSAERPKGSFSTLEIQRTEQGDSAMYLCASSLGVGLTSYEQYFGPGTRLTVT.

The rearrangement uses TRBV5-4 and TRBJ2-2; D perhaps matches TRBD2 (5 bases). Per the germline V gene, CDR1 is SGHNT and CDR2 is YYREEE (reference sequence). The CDR3 runs to 18 residues. The V end was cut by 4 bases, the J end by 0 bases, with 19 bases between. CDR3 residues: CASSQGRVSPSNTGELFF. In nucleotides, the CDR3 is TGTGCCAGCAGCCAAGGGCGGGTTTCACCCTCGAACACCGGGGAGCTGTTTTTT.

Concerning this clone: Compared with germline, one end of the junction differs, possibly owing to a read error. CDR3 DNA: TGTGCCAGCTCCAACCCGGGACAGGAGAACCTTTTC. Translated: CASSNPGQENLF. This chain uses TRBV28 with TRBJ2-7, with 8 bases that match TRBD1. The CDR3 spans 12 residues. Germline CDR1 reads MDHEN; CDR2 reads SYDVKM.

This chain connects TRBV7-8 to TRBJ1-5; D gene unclear. CDR1 is SGHVS, CDR2 FQNEAQ, per germline. The CDR3 contains 16 residues. The V gene lost 5 bases and the J gene lost 0 bases, with 14 bases spanning the gap. DNA of the CDR3: TGTGCCAGCAGCCTACGGGCCGACTATAGCAATCAGCCCCAGCATTTT. This encodes CASSLRADYSNQPQHF.

The chain employs TRBV6-5 and TRBJ1-2, with D possibly matching TRBD1 (5 bases). The germline V gene has CDR1 MNHEY and CDR2 SVGAGI. This CDR3 has 13 amino acids. The germline V and J ends were trimmed by 4 bases and 7 bases, with 13 bases remaining between them. This chain's CDR3 is CASSLGQGSGYTF. CDR3 coding DNA: TGTGCCAGCAGTTTGGGGCAGGGTAGTGGCTACACCTTC.